Listed here is a single T cell receptor beta chain. As yet, its antigen is unknown. The libraries were made with immunoSEQ version 4 in survey mode. Sequencing used immunoSEQ multiplex PCR; TCRdb keeps in-frame clones, though not all of them. The profile covers more than 30,000 clones, with around 76% appearing a single time and nearly 6.5% taken by the ten largest. The stimulus was lysate of CMV-infected fibroblasts, roughly 9.2 ug/mL. Sorted nonresponding memory CD4+ T cells were CD40L-negative, CD69-negative, CD45RO-high. Plasma HIV-1 RNA stayed below 50 copies/mL for at least 4 years. The CDR3 has 15 amino acids. Germline CDR1 MNHEY, CDR2 SVGAGI. V shed 0 bases and J 7 bases; nucleotides not matched to a gene: 4. These data originate in a study of persistence of HIV-infected CD4 T cells.

The sequenced sample was CD4+ T cells sorted from PBMCs after roughly 18-hour stimulation, obtained from a patient who received antiretroviral therapy. The sequence derives from an adult woman with HIV who was CMV-seropositive. J is TRBJ1-5 and V is TRBV6-5; 9 bases match TRBD1. The DNA of the CDR3 is TGTGCCAGCAGTTACTCAACAGGGGGCGGGCAGCCCCAGCATTTT. It is translated as CASSYSTGGGQPQHF.